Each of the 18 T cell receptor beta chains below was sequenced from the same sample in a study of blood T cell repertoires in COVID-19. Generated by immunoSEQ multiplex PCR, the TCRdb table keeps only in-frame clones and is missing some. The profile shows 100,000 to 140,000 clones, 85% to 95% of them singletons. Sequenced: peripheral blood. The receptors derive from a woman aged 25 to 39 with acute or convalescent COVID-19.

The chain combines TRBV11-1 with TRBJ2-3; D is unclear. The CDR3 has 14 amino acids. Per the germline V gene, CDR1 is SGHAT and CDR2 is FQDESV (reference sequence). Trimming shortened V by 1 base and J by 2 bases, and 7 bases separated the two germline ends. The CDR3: CASSLESATDTQYF. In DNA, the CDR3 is TGTGCCAGCAGCTTAGAGAGTGCCACAGATACGCAGTATTTT.

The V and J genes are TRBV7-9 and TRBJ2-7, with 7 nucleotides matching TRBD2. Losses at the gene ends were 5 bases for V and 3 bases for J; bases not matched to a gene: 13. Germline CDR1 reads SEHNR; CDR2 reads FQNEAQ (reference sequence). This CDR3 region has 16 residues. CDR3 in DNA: TGTGCCAGCAGCCCTGGGCCAGGGACTATGGTCTACGAGCAGTACTTC. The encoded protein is CASSPGPGTMVYEQYF.

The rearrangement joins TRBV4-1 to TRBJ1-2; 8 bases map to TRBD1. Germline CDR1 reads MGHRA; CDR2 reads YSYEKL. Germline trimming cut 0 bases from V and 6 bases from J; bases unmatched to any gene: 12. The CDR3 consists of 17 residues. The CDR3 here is CASSQDGRGRRIDGYTF. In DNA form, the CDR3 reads TGCGCCAGCAGCCAAGATGGCAGGGGGCGAAGAATTGATGGCTACACCTTC.

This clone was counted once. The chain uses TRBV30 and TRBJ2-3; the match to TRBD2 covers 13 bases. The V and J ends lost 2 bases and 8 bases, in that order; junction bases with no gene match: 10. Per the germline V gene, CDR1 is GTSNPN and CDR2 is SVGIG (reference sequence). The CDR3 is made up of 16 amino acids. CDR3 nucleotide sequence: TGTGCCTGGAGTACGACTAGCGGGAGGACAGGAAGTACGCAGTATTTT. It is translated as CAWSTTSGRTGSTQYF.

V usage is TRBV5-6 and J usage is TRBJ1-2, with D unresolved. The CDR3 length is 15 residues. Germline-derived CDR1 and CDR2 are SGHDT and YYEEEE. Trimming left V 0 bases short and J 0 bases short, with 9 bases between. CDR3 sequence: CASSLGANPNYGYTF. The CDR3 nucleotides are TGTGCCAGCAGCTTGGGAGCAAACCCTAACTATGGCTACACCTTC.

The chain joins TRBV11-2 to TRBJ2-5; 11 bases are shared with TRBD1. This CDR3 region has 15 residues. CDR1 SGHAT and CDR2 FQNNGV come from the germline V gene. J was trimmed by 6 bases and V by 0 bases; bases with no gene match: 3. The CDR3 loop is CASSLDRTGGQTQYF. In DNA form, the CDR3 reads TGTGCCAGCAGCTTAGACAGGACAGGGGGCCAGACCCAGTACTTC.

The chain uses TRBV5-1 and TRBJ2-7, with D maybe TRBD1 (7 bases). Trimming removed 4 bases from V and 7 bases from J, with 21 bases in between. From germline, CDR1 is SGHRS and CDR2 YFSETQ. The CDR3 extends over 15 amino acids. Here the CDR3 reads CASSPRQGSGDEQYF. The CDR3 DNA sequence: TGCGCCAGCAGCCCAAGACAGGGTTCGGGGGATGAGCAGTACTTC.

CDR3 region: CASSDSGTSGRFDEQFF. DNA for the CDR3: TGCGCCAGCAGTGACTCCGGGACTAGCGGGAGATTCGATGAGCAGTTCTTC. V is TRBV10-1 and J is TRBJ2-1, with 14 bases aligning to TRBD2. Germline V gene lookup returns CDR1 WNHNN and CDR2 SYGVQD (reference sequence). The CDR3 spans 17 residues. J lost 8 bases, V lost 3 bases, and 9 bases had no gene match.

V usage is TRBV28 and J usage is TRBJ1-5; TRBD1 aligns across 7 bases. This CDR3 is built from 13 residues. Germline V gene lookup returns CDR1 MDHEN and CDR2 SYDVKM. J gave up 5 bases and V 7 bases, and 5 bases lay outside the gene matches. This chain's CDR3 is CASTTGIDQPQHF. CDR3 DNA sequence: TGTGCCAGCACGACAGGGATTGATCAGCCCCAGCATTTT.

The CDR3 protein is CASSQDRDRGLEKLFF. The CDR3 region has the DNA TGCGCCAGCAGCCAAGACCGGGACAGGGGGCTTGAAAAACTGTTTTTT. The chain links TRBV4-1 to TRBJ1-4, with 12 bases that match TRBD1. With 0 bases clipped from V and 7 bases from J, the junction kept 3 bases outside the gene matches. The CDR3 extends over 16 amino acids. From germline, CDR1 is MGHRA and CDR2 YSYEKL.

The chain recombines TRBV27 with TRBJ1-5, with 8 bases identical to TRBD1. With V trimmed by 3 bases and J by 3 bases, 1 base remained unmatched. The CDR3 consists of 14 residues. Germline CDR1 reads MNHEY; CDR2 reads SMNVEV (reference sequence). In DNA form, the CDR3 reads TGTGCCAGCAGTTTCAGGGGGCCCAATCAGCCCCAGCATTTT. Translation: CASSFRGPNQPQHF.

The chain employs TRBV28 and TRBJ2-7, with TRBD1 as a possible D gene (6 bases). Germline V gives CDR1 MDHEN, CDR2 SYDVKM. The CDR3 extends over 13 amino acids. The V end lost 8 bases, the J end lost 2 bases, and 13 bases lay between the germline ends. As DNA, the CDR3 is TGTGCCAGCCTCGCAGGGGAGACCTACGAGCAGTACTTC. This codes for CASLAGETYEQYF.

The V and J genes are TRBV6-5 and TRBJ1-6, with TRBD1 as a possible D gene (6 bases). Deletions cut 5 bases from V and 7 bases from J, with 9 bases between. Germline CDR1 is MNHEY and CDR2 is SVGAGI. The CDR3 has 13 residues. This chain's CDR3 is CASSQTGNSPLHF. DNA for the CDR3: TGTGCCAGCAGTCAAACAGGGAATTCACCCCTCCACTTT.

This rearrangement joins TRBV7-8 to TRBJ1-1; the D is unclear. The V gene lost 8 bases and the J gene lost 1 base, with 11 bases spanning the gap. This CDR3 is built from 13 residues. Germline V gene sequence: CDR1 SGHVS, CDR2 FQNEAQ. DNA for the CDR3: TGTGCCAGCTTGGCAAGATCGAACACTGAAGCTTTCTTT. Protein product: CASLARSNTEAFF.

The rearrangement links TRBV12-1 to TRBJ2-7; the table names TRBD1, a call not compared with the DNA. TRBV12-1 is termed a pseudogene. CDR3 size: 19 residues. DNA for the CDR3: TGTGCCAGCAGCTTTGGACTGAGACAGGGAACTACGTCATTTAGCGAGCAGTACTTC. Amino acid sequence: CASSFGLRQGTTSFSEQYF.

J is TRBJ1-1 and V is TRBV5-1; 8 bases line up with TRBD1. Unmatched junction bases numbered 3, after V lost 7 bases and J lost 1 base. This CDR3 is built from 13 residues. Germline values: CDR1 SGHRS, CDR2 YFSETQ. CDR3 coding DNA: TGCGCCAGCGGGACAGGAACGAACACTGAAGCTTTCTTT. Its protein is CASGTGTNTEAFF.

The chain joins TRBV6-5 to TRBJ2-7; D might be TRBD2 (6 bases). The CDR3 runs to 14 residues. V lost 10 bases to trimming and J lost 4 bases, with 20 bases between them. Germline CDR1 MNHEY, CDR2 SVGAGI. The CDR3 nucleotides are TGTGCCACAGAAACTGGAGGGGCTGGGTACGAGCAGTACTTC. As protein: CATETGGAGYEQYF.

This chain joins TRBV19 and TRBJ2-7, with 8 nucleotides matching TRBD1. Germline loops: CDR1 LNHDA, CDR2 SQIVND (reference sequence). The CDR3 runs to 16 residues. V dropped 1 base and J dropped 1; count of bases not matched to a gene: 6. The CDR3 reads CASSIASGGASYEQYF. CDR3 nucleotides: TGTGCCAGTAGTATAGCTTCAGGGGGCGCTTCCTACGAGCAGTACTTC.